This T cell receptor (beta chain) was sequenced in a study of cytomegalovirus exposure and HLA in healthy donors. Whole-study results and caveats: The authors listed 150 to 200 TCR beta chains as cytomegalovirus-associated.

The method was immunoSEQ multiplex PCR; TCRdb's version includes in-frame clones alone and lacks a portion of them. The sample carries tens of thousands of clones, approximately 90% recorded once. About this clone: Its matching antigen is unknown.

V was clipped by 6 bases and J by 7 bases; unmatched bases: 10. The CDR3 totals 15 residues. The germline V gene encodes CDR1 SNHLY and CDR2 FYNNEI. The specimen sequenced was PBMCs. The receptor's source is a man aged 25 to 40 in good health and CMV-seronegative. The chain couples TRBV2 to TRBJ1-5; 9 bases match TRBD1. CDR3 sequence reads: CASRDTGGMGQPQHF. CDR3 in DNA: TGTGCCAGCAGGGATACAGGGGGCATGGGCCAGCCCCAGCATTTT.